This T cell receptor beta chain was observed in a study of T cells in Graves' hyperthyroidism and ophthalmopathy. Findings and limits, study-wide: Stable hyperthyroidism and ophthalmopathy were separated using 13 V-J signatures. Model predictions of ophthalmopathy came a median around 6.5 months before onset.

Worth noting for this clonotype: What it binds is not known.

RNA transcripts were the template for amplifying TCR beta CDR3 regions. In the first-round RT-PCR of the TCR CDR3, the HTBI primer set was used. TCRdb re-derived calls from the multiplex PCR reads in MiXCR, one entry per CDR3 protein. This sample has around 690,000 distinct CDR3 sequences; approximately 15% occur once, and the top ten carry 15% to 18%. With 8 bases removed from V and 7 bases from J, the gap between germline ends came to 17 bases. The CDR3 contains 13 residues. The chain links TRBV12-3 or TRBV12-4 to TRBJ1-2, with D perhaps TRBD1 (5 bases). The source is a man aged 50-60 years with Graves' hyperthyroidism. Material for sequencing was blood. The chain's CDR3 is CASSRTGPGGYTF. Here the CDR3 DNA reads TGTGCCAGCTCTCGGACGGGGCCGGGTGGCTACACCTTC.